Given below is one T cell receptor beta chain in context. Its matching antigen is unknown. This sample was included in a study of T cell responses to AZD1222 COVID-19 vaccine. Notes on the study in general: The study found Spike-specific TCR breadth and depth rose after two AZD1222 doses.

Assay used: immunoSEQ multiplex PCR; TCRdb lists only in-frame clones, some missing. The table includes 150,000 to 200,000 clones, about 95% detected once. CDR3 length: 14 amino acids. The V end was cut by 4 bases, the J end by 2 bases, with 10 bases between. Germline V gene lookup returns CDR1 MNHEY and CDR2 SMNVEV (reference sequence). The rearrangement uses TRBV27 and TRBJ2-3; D gene ambiguous. The TCR originated in an adult in good health. This specimen consisted of peripheral blood, obtained on day 0 of AZD1222 vaccination. CDR3 loop: CASSYGQTTDTQYF. The DNA of the CDR3 is TGTGCCAGCAGTTATGGCCAGACCACAGATACGCAGTATTTT.